These 15 T cell receptor beta chains share one sample of origin, sequenced in a study of graft-versus-host responses after intestinal transplantation. No antigen is known for these receptors. The repertoire was sequenced with immunoSEQ multiplex PCR; TCRdb's copy has only in-frame clones and lacks some. The data show over 55,000 clones, 75% to 90% seen once. The sample here was unstimulated CD4+ T cells sorted from spleen or lymph node cells, taken before transplant. Receptors were obtained from a human donor who was the organ donor for an intestinal transplant.

The V gene is TRBV28, the J gene TRBJ1-5; D is uncertain. This CDR3 comprises 17 residues. V gave up 1 base and J gave up 1 base, with 14 bases separating them. Germline-derived CDR1 and CDR2 are MDHEN and SYDVKM. CDR3 in DNA: TGTGCCAGCAGTTTATACGTGGCAGGTGGAAGCAATCAGCCCCAGCATTTT. Residues: CASSLYVAGGSNQPQHF.

This chain links TRBV11-2 with TRBJ2-3; a weak D match, TRBD1 (5 bases). Between the trimmed V and J ends, which lost 7 bases and 4 bases, there was a span of 18 bases. Germline V gene data show CDR1 as SGHAT and CDR2 as FQNNGV. The CDR3 consists of 15 residues. The CDR3 spells CASILGSGLPDTQYF. The CDR3 nucleotides are TGTGCCAGCATCCTAGGGTCAGGGCTCCCAGATACGCAGTATTTT.

V is TRBV5-4 and J is TRBJ1-1; 8 bases fit TRBD1. This CDR3 is built from 16 residues. The germline CDR1 and CDR2 sequences are SGHNT and YYREEE (reference sequence). V gave up 0 bases and J gave up 1 base; unmatched junction bases: 5. Here the CDR3 DNA reads TGTGCCAGCAGCTTGGGACAGGGGAGGTCGAACACTGAAGCTTTCTTT. It translates to CASSLGQGRSNTEAFF.

This clone was counted between two and nine times. This CDR3 is also generated by other DNA sequences in the sample. This chain connects TRBV7-2 to TRBJ2-3; tentatively, D is TRBD2 (7 bases). CDR1 and CDR2 (germline): SGHTA, FQGNSA. V gave up 3 bases and J gave up 1 base, with 11 bases separating them. The CDR3 loop spans 15 amino acids. The CDR3 spells CASSFDGGRTDTQYF. CDR3 nucleotides: TGTGCCAGCAGCTTTGACGGGGGGCGCACAGATACGCAGTATTTT.

The chain links TRBV9 to TRBJ2-5; 7 bases are shared with TRBD1. This CDR3 contains 14 residues. CDR1 SGDLS and CDR2 YYNGEE come from the germline V gene. V lost 4 bases to trimming and J lost 5 bases; unmatched junction nucleotides: 8. Here the CDR3 reads CASSLQQGKETQYF. CDR3 bases: TGTGCCAGCAGCCTCCAACAGGGGAAGGAGACCCAGTACTTC.

The CDR3 sequence: CASRLRGAGGTDTQYF. CDR3 coding DNA: TGTGCCAGTCGACTTCGAGGAGCGGGGGGGACAGATACGCAGTATTTT. V is TRBV19 and J is TRBJ2-3, with 10 bases lining up with TRBD2. The CDR3 has 16 amino acids. Germline CDR1 LNHDA, CDR2 SQIVND (reference sequence). The trim removed 8 bases at V and 3 bases at J, leaving 11 bases unmatched.

This clone came up a few times. This rearrangement joins TRBV4-3 to TRBJ2-5; 13 positions match TRBD2. The V gene end was trimmed by 3 bases and the J gene end by 5 bases; junction bases not matched to a gene: 3. The CDR3 is 15 amino acids. Germline V gene sequence: CDR1 LGHNA, CDR2 YSLEER. This CDR3 reads CASSHRLAGGETQYF. The CDR3 region has the DNA TGCGCCAGCAGCCACCGACTAGCGGGGGGTGAGACCCAGTACTTC.

The chain uses TRBV5-1 and TRBJ2-5; 7 positions agree with TRBD1. Trimming took 3 bases from V and 3 from J; bases not matched to a gene: 8. The CDR3 length is 15 residues. CDR1 and CDR2 (germline): SGHRS, YFSETQ. The CDR3 here is CASSSGQSPEETQYF. The CDR3 DNA sequence: TGCGCCAGCAGCTCGGGACAGAGTCCTGAAGAGACCCAGTACTTC. Full variable domain (remainder filled in from reference TRBV5-1 and TRBJ2-5): KAGVTQTPRYLIKTRGQQVTLSCSPISGHRSVSWYQQTPGQGLQFLFEYFSETQRNKGNFPGRFSGRQFSNSRSEMNVSTLELGDSALYLCASSSGQSPEETQYFGPGTRLLVL.

This chain uses TRBV30 with TRBJ2-3, with 12 bases lining up with TRBD2. Germline trimming cut 6 bases from V and 6 bases from J; bases unmatched to any gene: 4. This CDR3 spans 13 amino acids. CDR1 and CDR2 (germline): GTSNPN, SVGIG (reference sequence). The CDR3, as DNA: TGTGCCTGCGATCTAGCGGGGGGGGATACGCAGTATTTT. As protein: CACDLAGGDTQYF.

In this sample, this clone turned up a few times. The genes are TRBV6-1 and TRBJ1-3; no definite D call. CDR3 length equals 15 residues. V lost 1 base to trimming and J lost 3 bases, with 10 bases between them. Germline V gene lookup returns CDR1 MNHNS and CDR2 SASEGT. The DNA for the CDR3 is TGTGCCAGCAGTGAAGAGAGGGCGTTTGGAAACACCATATATTTT. Protein: CASSEERAFGNTIYF.

The chain links TRBV30 to TRBJ1-4, with TRBD1 matching 7 bases. Trimming removed 5 bases from V and 0 bases from J; junction bases left unmatched: 0. The CDR3 runs 13 residues. CDR1 GTSNPN and CDR2 SVGIG come from the germline V gene (reference sequence). The CDR3 loop is CAWDRATNEKLFF. The CDR3 DNA is TGTGCCTGGGACAGGGCAACTAATGAAAAACTGTTTTTT.

For the CDR3, the DNA is TGTGCCAGCAGCGCCACGGGGGGGCGACCCGGGGAGCTGTTTTTT. Its protein is CASSATGGRPGELFF. The V call is TRBV5-4, the J call TRBJ2-2, with TRBD2 matching 8 bases. Germline values: CDR1 SGHNT, CDR2 YYREEE (reference sequence). The CDR3 loop spans 15 amino acids. The J segment lost 6 bases and the V segment lost 4 bases, leaving 8 bases of the junction unmatched.

This clone has just a few counts. V gene TRBV6-1 combines with J gene TRBJ1-1, with 8 bases fitting TRBD1. Germline CDR1 MNHNS, CDR2 SASEGT. CDR3 size: 15 residues. Trimming cost V 0 bases and J 5 bases; bases outside gene matches: 5. The CDR3 DNA sequence: TGTGCCAGCAGTGAAGCGGCAGGGGGCTGGACTGAAGCTTTCTTT. Residues: CASSEAAGGWTEAFF.

A single count supports this clone. V and J are TRBV4-1 and TRBJ2-4, with TRBD1 identical over 8 bases. In germline, CDR1 is MGHRA, CDR2 YSYEKL. This CDR3 comprises 19 residues. J was trimmed by 1 base and V by 1 base; bases with no gene match: 12. CDR3 region: CASSQATMQGARAKNIQYF. CDR3 sequence (DNA): TGCGCCAGCAGCCAAGCCACAATGCAGGGGGCGAGGGCCAAAAACATTCAGTACTTC.

V gene TRBV18 combines with J gene TRBJ2-7; D possibly corresponds to TRBD2 (6 bases). Germline loops: CDR1 KGHSH, CDR2 LQKENI. The V end was cut by 4 bases, the J end by 6 bases, with 16 bases between. The CDR3 length is 14 residues. The DNA for the CDR3 is TGTGCCAGCTCACGGGGGGAAAAGGGGAGCGAGCAGTACGTC. Protein sequence: CASSRGEKGSEQYV.